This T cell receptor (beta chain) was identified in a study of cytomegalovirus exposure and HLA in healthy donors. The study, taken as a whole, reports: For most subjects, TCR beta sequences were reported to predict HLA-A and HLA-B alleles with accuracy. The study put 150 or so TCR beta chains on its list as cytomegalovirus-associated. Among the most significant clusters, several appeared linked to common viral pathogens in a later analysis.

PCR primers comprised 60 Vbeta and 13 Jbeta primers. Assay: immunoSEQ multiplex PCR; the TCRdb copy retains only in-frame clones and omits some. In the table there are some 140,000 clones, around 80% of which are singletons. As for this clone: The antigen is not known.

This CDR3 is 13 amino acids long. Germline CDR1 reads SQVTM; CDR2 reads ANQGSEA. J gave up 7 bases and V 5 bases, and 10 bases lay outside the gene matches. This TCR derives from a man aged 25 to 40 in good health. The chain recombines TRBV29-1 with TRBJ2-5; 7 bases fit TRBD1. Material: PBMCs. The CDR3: CSVTLGDRWTQYF. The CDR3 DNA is TGCAGCGTTACTCTGGGGGACAGATGGACCCAGTACTTC.